Listed below are T cell receptor beta chains from one sample, sequenced in a study of cytomegalovirus exposure and HLA in healthy donors. Libraries were prepared by immunoSEQ multiplex PCR; TCRdb keeps only in-frame clonotypes and omits some of them. The table shows 130,000 or so clones, with under 90% occurring only once. Sequencing input: PBMCs. These receptors were collected from a man between 25 and 39 years old in good health and CMV-seronegative. The CDR3 runs from the conserved cysteine through the conserved F or W. Fields, in order: CDR3 length, V gene, D gene, J gene, clone size, CDR3 DNA, CDR3 protein. A D gene is named only where the DNA matches it firmly. Size values are once, few and many counts, or a class for expanded clones, and some rows have none.

15	TRBV28	.	TRBJ1-5	.	TGTGCCAGCAGATCTCATTACACAGGGTATCAGCCCCAGCATTTT	CASRSHYTGYQPQHF
12	TRBV27	TRBD1	TRBJ2-7	.	TGTGCCAGCAAGACAGGGGGGTACGAGCAGTACTTC	CASKTGGYEQYF
13	TRBV11-2	.	TRBJ2-1	.	TGTGCCAGCAGCTTAGGCAGGGTTTATGAGCAGTTCTTC	CASSLGRVYEQFF
15	TRBV19	.	TRBJ2-6	.	TGTGCCAGTAGCCTCCCAGGGGCTGGGGCCAACGTCCTGACTTTC	CASSLPGAGANVLTF
14	TRBV18	.	TRBJ2-7	.	TGTGCCAGCTCACCTTCCGGGTCCCCCGATAAGCAGTACTTC	CASSPSGSPDKQYF
13	TRBV5-4	.	TRBJ2-7	.	TGTGCCAGCAGCTTAGACTATGGTTACGAGCAGTACTTC	CASSLDYGYEQYF
15	TRBV7-9	TRBD1	TRBJ2-6	.	TGTGCCAGCAGGACAGGGGGTACTGGGGCCAACGTCCTGACTTTC	CASRTGGTGANVLTF
13	TRBV10-2	.	TRBJ1-2	.	TGCGCCAGCACTAAACAGGGAAGCTATGGCTACACCTTC	CASTKQGSYGYTF
15	TRBV9	TRBD1	TRBJ1-2	once	TGTGCCAGCAGCCCCCGGACAGGCTGGATAGATGGCTACACCTTC	CASSPRTGWIDGYTF
15	TRBV6-5	.	TRBJ1-3	.	TGTGCCAGCAGTTTAGCCGCCTTCTCTGGAAACACCATATATTTT	CASSLAAFSGNTIYF
11	TRBV6-1	.	TRBJ2-7	.	TGTGCCAGCAGTGAACTCGACGAGCAGTACTTC	CASSELDEQYF
19	TRBV7-2	.	TRBJ2-7	once	TGTGCCAGCAGCTTATCAATGGCGTATTCTAGGACAGAGATCTACGAGCAGTACTTC	CASSLSMAYSRTEIYEQYF
14	TRBV5-4	TRBD1	TRBJ2-5	once	TGTGCCAGCAGCACAGGGGATCGCCAAGAGACCCAGTACTTC	CASSTGDRQETQYF
16	TRBV18	TRBD1	TRBJ1-2	once	TGTGCCAGCTCACCAAGGGGACAGGGAGGCTTTCGTGGCTACACCTTC	CASSPRGQGGFRGYTF
16	TRBV27	TRBD2	TRBJ2-2	.	TGTGCCAGCACCCCAGGAGGGAGGGTCGGCACCGGGGAGCTGTTTTTT	CASTPGGRVGTGELFF
17	TRBV27	TRBD1	TRBJ1-2	.	TGTGCCAGCAGTCCCCACTCATCGACAGGGGCCAACTATGGCTACACCTTC	CASSPHSSTGANYGYTF
15	TRBV28	TRBD1	TRBJ2-1	once	TGTGCCAGCGAATCGACAGGGGAGGTTTACAATGAGCAGTTCTTC	CASESTGEVYNEQFF
13	TRBV6-5	.	TRBJ1-1	once	TGTGCCAGCAGTTACGAGGGTGGGTCTGAAGCTTTCTTT	CASSYEGGSEAFF
16	TRBV19	TRBD1	TRBJ2-7	.	TGTGCCAGTAGTATAGAGGGGAGGACAGGGGCCTACGAGCAGTACTTC	CASSIEGRTGAYEQYF
21	TRBV10-2	TRBD1	TRBJ2-6	once	TGCGCCAGCAGTGAAATGAGGTTCGGGACAGGGGATTCCCGGGGGGCCAACGTCCTGACTTTC	CASSEMRFGTGDSRGANVLTF
14	TRBV28	.	TRBJ1-4	.	TGTGCCAGCAGTTTGCCCCAGGGTAATGAAAAACTGTTTTTT	CASSLPQGNEKLFF
16	TRBV7-9	.	TRBJ1-2	.	TGTGCCAGCAGCTGGGCCTCGGCGGGGATAATTTATGGCTACACCTTC	CASSWASAGIIYGYTF
15	TRBV7-9	.	TRBJ2-6	.	TGTGCCAGCGAACTAGGGAGCTCTGGGGCCAACGTCCTGACTTTC	CASELGSSGANVLTF
14	TRBV10-1	.	TRBJ1-6	once	TGCGCCCCCAGGGCCAGCAAGCCGTATTCACCCCTCCACTTT	CAPRASKPYSPLHF
14	TRBV5-1	.	TRBJ1-3	.	TGCGCCAGCAGCTCGGGGATCCCTGGAAACACCATATATTTT	CASSSGIPGNTIYF
17	TRBV7-6	.	TRBJ2-3	.	TGTGCCAGCAGCCCTAGGGTGGCAGGGGGGCCAACAGATACGCAGTATTTT	CASSPRVAGGPTDTQYF
14	TRBV9	.	TRBJ2-5	.	TGTGCCAGCAGCGTAGCTAGGGGCCCAGAGACCCAGTACTTC	CASSVARGPETQYF
18	TRBV18	TRBD1	TRBJ2-2	few	TGTGCCAGCTCACCACCAAACAGGGGCTCCCTCGGGGCCGGGGAGCTGTTTTTT	CASSPPNRGSLGAGELFF
13	TRBV28	.	TRBJ2-1	.	TGTGCCAGCAGTTTAGACAGCTACAATGAGCAGTTCTTC	CASSLDSYNEQFF
15	TRBV7-2	.	TRBJ2-3	.	TGTGCCACCAGCTTATGGGGGGGGCTCTCAGATACGCAGTATTTT	CATSLWGGLSDTQYF
14	TRBV6-5	.	TRBJ2-5	.	TGTGCCAGCAGTTATGGTAGAAAACAAGAGACCCAGTACTTC	CASSYGRKQETQYF
15	TRBV29-1	TRBD1	TRBJ1-1	.	TGCAGCGTTGAGGCTGGGACAGGGGGACGCACTGAAGCTTTCTTT	CSVEAGTGGRTEAFF
14	TRBV10-1	.	TRBJ1-1	.	TGCGCCAGCAGTGAGGACAGGATTAACACTGAAGCTTTCTTT	CASSEDRINTEAFF
18	TRBV9	.	TRBJ2-7	.	TGTGCCAGCAGCGTAGGTAGAGGCGACACAGGGCCCACCTACGAGCAGTACTTC	CASSVGRGDTGPTYEQYF
17	TRBV25-1	TRBD2	TRBJ2-5	.	TGTGCCAGCACTCCAAATAGGGGACTAGCGGGACAAGAGACCCAGTACTTC	CASTPNRGLAGQETQYF
12	TRBV11-2	TRBD2	TRBJ2-1	.	TGTGCAACCTTAGCGGGTATCGATGAGCAGTTCTTC	CATLAGIDEQFF
14	TRBV25-1	.	TRBJ2-2	.	TGTGCCAGCAGTGAAGACCAGGTAGTCGGGGAGCTGTTTTTT	CASSEDQVVGELFF
16	TRBV4-2	.	TRBJ1-1	.	TGTGCCAGCAGCCAAGATCCGGCACAGCCGAACACTGAAGCTTTCTTT	CASSQDPAQPNTEAFF
13	TRBV6-6	.	TRBJ1-1	.	TGTGCCAGCACTCGAGATGGGAACACTGAAGCTTTCTTT	CASTRDGNTEAFF
14	TRBV7-8	.	TRBJ1-2	few	TGTGCCAGCAGCCCGCTCTTAGGGGTCGGGGGCTACACCTTC	CASSPLLGVGGYTF
17	TRBV5-4	.	TRBJ1-1	.	TGTGCCAGCGATTCCGGGGGGGTCGGACATGGAAGCACTGAAGCTTTCTTT	CASDSGGVGHGSTEAFF
11	TRBV7-9	.	TRBJ2-1	.	TGTGCCAGCGAAAAGGGGTATGAGCAGTTCTTC	CASEKGYEQFF
12	TRBV27	.	TRBJ2-3	.	TGTGCCAGCAGTCCTCGTGCAGATACGCAGTATTTT	CASSPRADTQYF
15	TRBV6-5	TRBD1	TRBJ2-3	.	TGTGCCAGCAGCCCCGGAGACAGGGTTGCAGATACGCAGTATTTT	CASSPGDRVADTQYF
14	TRBV27	.	TRBJ2-1	.	TGTGCCAGCAGATTGAGACTAAACTACAATGAGCAGTTCTTC	CASRLRLNYNEQFF
13	TRBV6-5	.	TRBJ1-5	.	TGTGCCAGCAGTTACTTCTGGGGCCAGCCCCAGCATTTT	CASSYFWGQPQHF
15	TRBV5-1	.	TRBJ2-7	.	TGCGCCAGCAGCTTGACCAGGACAGCCTCCTACGAGCAGTACTTC	CASSLTRTASYEQYF
13	TRBV7-9	.	TRBJ2-7	.	TGTGCCAGCAGCTTAAGGGAGTATTACGAGCAGTACTTC	CASSLREYYEQYF
16	TRBV11-2	TRBD1	TRBJ1-4	.	TGTGCCAGCAGCTTAGCTCGGACAGGGGTGAATGAAAAACTGTTTTTT	CASSLARTGVNEKLFF
15	TRBV15	TRBD1	TRBJ2-7	.	TGTGCCACCAGCAGACCCCCGACAGGGATCCACGAGCAGTACTTC	CATSRPPTGIHEQYF
14	TRBV27	TRBD1	TRBJ2-7	.	TGTGCCAGCAGTTTTGGAACAGGGGGAAACGAGCAGTACTTC	CASSFGTGGNEQYF
14	TRBV19	.	TRBJ2-7	.	TGTGCCAGTAGTATAACTACCAGGGGTGACGAGCAGTACTTC	CASSITTRGDEQYF
13	TRBV10-1	TRBD1	TRBJ2-7	.	TGCGCCACATCGGACAGGGTCAGGTACGAGCAGTACTTC	CATSDRVRYEQYF
14	TRBV12-2	.	TRBJ1-5	.	TGTGCAAGTCGCTTTTCCGACAGGCCACAGCCCCAGCATTTT	CASRFSDRPQPQHF
15	TRBV6-5	TRBD1	TRBJ2-3	few	TGTGCCAGCAGTAATGGACAGGGGGCCTCAGATACGCAGTATTTT	CASSNGQGASDTQYF
14	TRBV7-8	.	TRBJ2-7	.	TGTGCCAGCAGCCCCTCTGACAGAGCCTACGAGCAGTACTTC	CASSPSDRAYEQYF
16	TRBV7-2	.	TRBJ1-6	.	TGTGCCAGCAGCCTAGGGGCCAGCTCCTATAATTCACCCCTCCACTTT	CASSLGASSYNSPLHF
15	TRBV15	TRBD1	TRBJ1-6	.	TGTGCCACCAGCAGAGATGGGACAGGGGGGTCCCCCCTCCACTTT	CATSRDGTGGSPLHF